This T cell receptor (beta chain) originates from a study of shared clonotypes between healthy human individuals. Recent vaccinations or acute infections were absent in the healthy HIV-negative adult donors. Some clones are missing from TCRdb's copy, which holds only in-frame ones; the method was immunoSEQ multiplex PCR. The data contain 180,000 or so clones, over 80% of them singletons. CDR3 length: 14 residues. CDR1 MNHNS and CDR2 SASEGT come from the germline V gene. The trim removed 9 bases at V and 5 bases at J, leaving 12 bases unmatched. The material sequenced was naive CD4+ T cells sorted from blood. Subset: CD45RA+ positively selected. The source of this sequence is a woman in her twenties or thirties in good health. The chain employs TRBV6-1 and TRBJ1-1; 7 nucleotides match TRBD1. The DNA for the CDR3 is TGTGCCAGTACCCCCCCCAGGGGGGAGACTGAAGCTTTCTTT. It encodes CASTPPRGETEAFF.